The rows below give T cell receptor beta chains drawn from one sample of a study of T cell responses to AZD1222 COVID-19 vaccine. This table comes from immunoSEQ multiplex PCR, and its TCRdb copy is limited to in-frame clones, with some not included. The sample holds 83,000 or so clones, around 89% seen once. Sequenced here: peripheral blood, sampled on day 0 of MenACWY control vaccination. Receptors were obtained from an adult in good health. Each CDR3 is given without its conserved first and last residue. D genes are given only for firm matches.

J,D,V,CDR3
TRBJ2-1,-,TRBV28,ASTPWLSGNNEQF
TRBJ1-5,-,TRBV30,AWRPGVPPNQPQH
TRBJ2-3,-,TRBV4-3,ASSQPPTPTDTQY
TRBJ1-2,-,TRBV12-3/TRBV12-4,ASSLGGGYT
TRBJ1-1,TRBD1,TRBV27,ASSPQDRVGRVEAF
TRBJ2-1,-,TRBV5-4,ASSSGEQGIRNEQF
TRBJ2-7,TRBD1,TRBV2,ASQGSYEQY
TRBJ1-4,TRBD1,TRBV3-1/TRBV3-2,ASSQLGTGLNEKLF
TRBJ2-7,-,TRBV28,ASSFRPDFSYEQY
TRBJ1-6,TRBD1,TRBV5-1,ASTTGQGGSPLH
TRBJ2-4,TRBD1,TRBV6-5,ASSYVGQSNIQY
TRBJ1-5,TRBD1,TRBV19,ASSDRVGQPQH
TRBJ1-2,TRBD1,TRBV19,ASSILTGTNYGYT
TRBJ2-3,-,TRBV19,ASSHWNGGTDTQY
TRBJ2-5,-,TRBV30,AWGEGEQTQY
TRBJ1-2,-,TRBV27,ASPPGGASNYGYT
TRBJ2-7,-,TRBV28,ASSLRLGRGSYEQY
TRBJ2-1,TRBD2,TRBV3-1/TRBV3-2,ASSQEKREAPGDNEQF
TRBJ2-7,TRBD1,TRBV28,ASSPLRGPSYEQY
TRBJ1-1,-,TRBV7-9,ASSTGDIVFRAF
TRBJ2-2,-,TRBV3-1/TRBV3-2,ASSQDPSYGLNTGELF
TRBJ2-5,-,TRBV10-3,AISESVRRLETQY
TRBJ1-6,TRBD1,TRBV5-1,ASSLDRVSYNSPLH
TRBJ1-1,-,TRBV7-9,ASSLSGTLQNTEAF